This TCR beta chain originates from a study of cytomegalovirus exposure and HLA in healthy donors. J gave up 4 bases and V 3 bases, and 18 bases lay outside the gene matches. Germline loops: CDR1 SGHRS, CDR2 YFSETQ. The CDR3 runs to 18 residues. 13 Jbeta primers and 60 Vbeta primers were used for the PCR. Produced via immunoSEQ multiplex PCR; TCRdb's table is partial and in-frame only. Seen here are about 280,000 clones, around 90% observed once, and the top ten hold approximately 2.4%. Study-level findings and limits: Reports indicate that TCR beta sequences accurately predicted the HLA-A and HLA-B alleles of most subjects. Immune exposure information available was restricted to CMV serostatus. Most TCRs appeared rarely, but some public TCRs recurred in many donors. TCR beta V- and J-gene trimming was later associated with a missense DCLRE1C variant.

Comments on this clone: No antigen is known for it.

The sequence was obtained from a woman aged 18-29 years in good health and CMV-seronegative. Sequenced sample: PBMCs. The J gene is TRBJ2-7, the V gene TRBV5-1; the match to TRBD1 covers 8 bases. This CDR3 is CASSWGALSGTGIYEQYF. Here the CDR3 DNA reads TGCGCCAGCAGCTGGGGCGCACTGTCCGGGACAGGCATTTACGAGCAGTACTTC.